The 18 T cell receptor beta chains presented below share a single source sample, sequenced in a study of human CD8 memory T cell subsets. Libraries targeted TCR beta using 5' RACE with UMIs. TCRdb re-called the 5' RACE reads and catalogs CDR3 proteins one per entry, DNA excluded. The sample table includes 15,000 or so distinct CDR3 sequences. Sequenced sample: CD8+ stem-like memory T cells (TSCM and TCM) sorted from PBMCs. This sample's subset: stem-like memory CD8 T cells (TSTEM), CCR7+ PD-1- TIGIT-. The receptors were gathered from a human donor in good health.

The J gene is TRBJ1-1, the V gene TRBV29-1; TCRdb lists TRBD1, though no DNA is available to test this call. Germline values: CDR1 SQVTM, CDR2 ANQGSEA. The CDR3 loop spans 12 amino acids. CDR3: CSVPDLNTEAFF.

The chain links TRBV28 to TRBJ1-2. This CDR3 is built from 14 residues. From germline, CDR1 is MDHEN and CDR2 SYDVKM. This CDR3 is CASSLEEGTYGYTF.

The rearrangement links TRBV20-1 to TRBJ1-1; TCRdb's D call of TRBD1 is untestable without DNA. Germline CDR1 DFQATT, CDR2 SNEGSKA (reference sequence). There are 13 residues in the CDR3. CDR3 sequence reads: CRLKTGRGTEAFF.

The chain's CDR3 is CASSLLPLGAGANVLTF. The chain joins TRBV27 to TRBJ2-6; the TCRdb call, TRBD1, lacks DNA for checking. CDR1 is MNHEY, CDR2 SMNVEV, per germline (reference sequence). The CDR3 spans 17 residues.

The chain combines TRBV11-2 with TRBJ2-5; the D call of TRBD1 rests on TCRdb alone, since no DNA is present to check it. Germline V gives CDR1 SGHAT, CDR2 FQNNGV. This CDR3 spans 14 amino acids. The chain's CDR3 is CASSSGTQQETQYF.

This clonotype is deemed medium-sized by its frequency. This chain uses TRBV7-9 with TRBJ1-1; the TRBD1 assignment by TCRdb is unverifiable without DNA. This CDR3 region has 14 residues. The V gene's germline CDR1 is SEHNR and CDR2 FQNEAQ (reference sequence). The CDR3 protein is CASRSGGADTEAFF. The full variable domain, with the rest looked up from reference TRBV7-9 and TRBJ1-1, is DTGVSQNPRHKITKRGQNVTFRCDPISEHNRLYWYRQTLGQGPEFLTYFQNEAQLEKSRLLSDRFSAERPKGSFSTLEIQRTEQGDSAMYLCASRSGGADTEAFFGQGTRLTVV.

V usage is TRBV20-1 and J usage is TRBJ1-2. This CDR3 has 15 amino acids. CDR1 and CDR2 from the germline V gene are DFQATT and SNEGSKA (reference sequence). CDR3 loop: CSARAPGSLNYGYTF.

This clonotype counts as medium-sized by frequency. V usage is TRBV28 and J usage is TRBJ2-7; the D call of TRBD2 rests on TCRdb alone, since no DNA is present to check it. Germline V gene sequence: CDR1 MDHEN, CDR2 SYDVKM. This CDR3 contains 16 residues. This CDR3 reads CASSSNLQTSGSEQYF.

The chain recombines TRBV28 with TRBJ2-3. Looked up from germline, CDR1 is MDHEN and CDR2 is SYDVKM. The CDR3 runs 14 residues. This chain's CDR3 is CASSFLSGTDTQYF.

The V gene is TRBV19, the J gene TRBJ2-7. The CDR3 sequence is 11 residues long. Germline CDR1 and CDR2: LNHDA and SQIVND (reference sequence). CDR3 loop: CASSHRYEQYF.

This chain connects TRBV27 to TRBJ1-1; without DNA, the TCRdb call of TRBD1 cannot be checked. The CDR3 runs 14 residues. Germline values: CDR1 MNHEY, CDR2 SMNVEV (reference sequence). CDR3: CASSLIQGGPEAFF.

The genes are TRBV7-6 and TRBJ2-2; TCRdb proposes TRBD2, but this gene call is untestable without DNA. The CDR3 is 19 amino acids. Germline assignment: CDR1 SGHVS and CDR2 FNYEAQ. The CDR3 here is CASSYAGTSGGLGTGELFF.

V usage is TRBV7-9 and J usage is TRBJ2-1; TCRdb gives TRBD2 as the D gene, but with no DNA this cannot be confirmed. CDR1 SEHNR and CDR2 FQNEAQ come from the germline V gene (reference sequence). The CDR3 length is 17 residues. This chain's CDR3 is CASSSRGLGRAFNEQFF.

Here the CDR3 reads CASSLGLAGLEETQYF. V is TRBV7-2 and J is TRBJ2-5; the D call of TRBD2 rests on TCRdb alone, since no DNA is present to check it. CDR3 length equals 16 residues. Germline V gene lookup returns CDR1 SGHTA and CDR2 FQGNSA.

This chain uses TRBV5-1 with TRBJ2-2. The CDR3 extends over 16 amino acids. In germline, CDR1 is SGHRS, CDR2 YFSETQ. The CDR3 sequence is CASSLAGPSNTGELFF. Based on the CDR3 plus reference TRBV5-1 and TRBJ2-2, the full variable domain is KAGVTQTPRYLIKTRGQQVTLSCSPISGHRSVSWYQQTPGQGLQFLFEYFSETQRNKGNFPGRFSGRQFSNSRSEMNVSTLELGDSALYLCASSLAGPSNTGELFFGEGSRLTVL.

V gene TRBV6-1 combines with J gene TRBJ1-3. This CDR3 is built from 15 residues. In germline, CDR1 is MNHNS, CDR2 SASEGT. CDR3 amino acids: CASSEGDYSGNTIYF.

CDR3 in amino acids: CASSTGQGASNQPQHF. The chain recombines TRBV27 with TRBJ1-5; TCRdb reports TRBD1, a call that lacks DNA to check it against. The CDR3 sequence is 16 residues long. CDR1 is MNHEY, CDR2 SMNVEV, per germline (reference sequence).

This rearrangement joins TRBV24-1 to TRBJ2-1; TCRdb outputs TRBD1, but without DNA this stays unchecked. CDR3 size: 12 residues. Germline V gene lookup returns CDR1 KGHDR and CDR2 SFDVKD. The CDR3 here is CATKGAGNEQFF.